The 29 T cell receptor beta chains below were found in one sample sequenced in a study of T cell changes during pregnancy in multiple sclerosis. This table comes from immunoSEQ multiplex PCR, and its TCRdb copy is limited to in-frame clones, with some not included. The data contain around 78,000 clones, around 91% of them singletons. This sample comprised peripheral blood, obtained in the third trimester of pregnancy. These receptors were taken from a female donor in good health, enrolled as a control in a pregnancy study.

The chain combines TRBV28 with TRBJ2-2; TRBD2 agrees at 8 bases. Germline values: CDR1 MDHEN, CDR2 SYDVKM. After removal of 5 bases from V and 2 bases from J, the junction contained 4 bases not matched to a gene. The CDR3 is made up of 15 amino acids. CDR3 in DNA: TGTGCCAGCAGTAATAGCGGGGTTAACACCGGGGAGCTGTTTTTT. Amino acid sequence: CASSNSGVNTGELFF.

The chain carries TRBV5-1 and TRBJ1-1; D ambiguous. The V gene lost 3 bases and the J gene lost 0 bases, with 24 bases spanning the gap. Germline loops: CDR1 SGHRS, CDR2 YFSETQ. This CDR3 is 19 amino acids long. The CDR3, as DNA: TGCGCCAGCAGCTCGGTGAGCGAGGCCTTAACACTAATGAACACTGAAGCTTTCTTT. It codes for CASSSVSEALTLMNTEAFF.

The V call is TRBV28, the J call TRBJ1-4; 12 bases align to TRBD1. CDR1 and CDR2 (germline): MDHEN, SYDVKM. Trimming cost V 7 bases and J 8 bases; bases outside gene matches: 14. This CDR3 region has 17 residues. CDR3 DNA: TGTGCCAGCACCAAAAGTGGGACAGGGGGCGCGGGAGAAAAACTGTTTTTT. Translating gives CASTKSGTGGAGEKLFF.

This clone was seen once. V gene TRBV9 combines with J gene TRBJ2-7; 8 positions agree with TRBD2. With V trimmed by 2 bases and J by 2 bases, 6 bases remained unmatched. The CDR3 totals 15 residues. Germline loops: CDR1 SGDLS, CDR2 YYNGEE. The DNA of the CDR3 is TGTGCCAGCAGCGTGGGGCGGGGGGACCCCTACGAGCAGTACTTC. Protein sequence: CASSVGRGDPYEQYF.

The gene calls are TRBV6-4 and TRBJ2-3; TRBD2 agrees at 13 bases. This CDR3 has 17 amino acids. Losses at the gene ends were 0 bases for V and 4 bases for J; bases not matched to a gene: 4. Germline lookup yields CDR1 MRHNA and CDR2 SNTAGT. In DNA form, the CDR3 reads TGTGCCAGCAGTGACTCTACTAGCGGGGGGGCATCAGATACGCAGTATTTT. This translates into CASSDSTSGGASDTQYF.

This chain links TRBV4-1 with TRBJ1-5; 10 nucleotides match TRBD1. Germline V gene sequence: CDR1 MGHRA, CDR2 YSYEKL. CDR3 length: 16 amino acids. The V gene end was trimmed by 1 base and the J gene end by 6 bases; junction bases not matched to a gene: 6. CDR3 in amino acids: CASSQGPGTGVQPQHF. The CDR3 region has the DNA TGCGCCAGCAGCCAAGGTCCGGGGACAGGGGTTCAGCCCCAGCATTTT.

The chain employs TRBV10-1 and TRBJ1-6; D is uncertain. The CDR3 totals 17 residues. CDR1 WNHNN and CDR2 SYGVQD come from the germline V gene (reference sequence). The V and J ends lost 2 bases and 0 bases respectively, with 11 bases between them. The DNA of the CDR3 is TGCGCCAGCAGTGAGCCTTTAGAGCGCTCCTATAATTCACCCCTCCACTTT. It encodes CASSEPLERSYNSPLHF.

In this sample, this clone turned up once. The rearrangement uses TRBV30 and TRBJ1-5, with TRBD1 matching over 7 bases. J lost 5 bases, V lost 3 bases, and 7 bases had no gene match. CDR1 GTSNPN and CDR2 SVGIG come from the germline V gene (reference sequence). The CDR3 consists of 14 residues. CDR3 sequence (DNA): TGTGCCTGGAGGCGAGGGACAGAAGATCAGCCCCAGCATTTT. Amino acid sequence: CAWRRGTEDQPQHF.

The rearrangement links TRBV28 to TRBJ2-3; TRBD1 might be the D (6 bases). This CDR3 comprises 14 residues. V was clipped by 7 bases and J by 5 bases, with 16 bases between them. Germline CDR1 reads MDHEN; CDR2 reads SYDVKM. The CDR3 DNA follows: TGTGCCAGCACCCAAGCAGGGGCTGGAGATACGCAGTATTTT. Translation: CASTQAGAGDTQYF.

The chain links TRBV5-5 to TRBJ2-7; D is perhaps TRBD2 (5 bases). CDR3 size: 14 residues. Germline V gene data show CDR1 as SGHKS and CDR2 as YYEKEE (reference sequence). Trimming shortened V by 0 bases and J by 3 bases, and 10 bases separated the two germline ends. The CDR3 DNA follows: TGTGCCAGCAGCTTGGCAGGAAGCGGCTACGAGCAGTACTTC. Its translation is CASSLAGSGYEQYF.

To note about this clone: One end of the junction is discordant with germline, which a read error may explain. The V and J genes are TRBV7-7 and TRBJ2-3; the D gene is possibly TRBD2 (6 bases). The CDR3 has 14 amino acids. Per germline, CDR1 SSHAT and CDR2 FNYEAQ (reference sequence). The CDR3 reads CASSSGLLGNTQYF. The CDR3 DNA reads TGTGCTAGCAGCTCGGGACTCCTCGGGAATACGCAGTATTTT.

The chain employs TRBV11-2 and TRBJ2-3; no reliable D call. CDR3 length equals 15 residues. Germline V gene sequence: CDR1 SGHAT, CDR2 FQNNGV. Trimming took 1 base from V and 1 from J, leaving 9 bases between them. The CDR3 here is CASSLVGTGTDTQYF. In nucleotides, the CDR3 is TGTGCCAGCAGCTTAGTGGGCACTGGCACAGATACGCAGTATTTT.

V usage is TRBV30 and J usage is TRBJ1-1; no definite D call. Germline CDR1 is GTSNPN and CDR2 is SVGIG (reference sequence). The CDR3 runs to 10 residues. Trimming removed 3 bases at V and 7 bases at J, with 6 bases between. The CDR3 DNA sequence: TGTGCCTGGAGGAGCTATGAAGCTTTCTTT. This gives the protein CAWRSYEAFF.

The chain has TRBV30 and TRBJ1-5, with a tentative D call TRBD1 (5 bases). Trimming removed 0 bases at V and 6 bases at J, with 15 bases between. The V gene's germline CDR1 is GTSNPN and CDR2 SVGIG (reference sequence). The CDR3 covers 15 residues. The CDR3 DNA reads as TGTGCCTGGAGTGTACTATCAGGGCCCCGTCAGCCCCAGCATTTT. This sequence encodes CAWSVLSGPRQPQHF.

This sequence joins TRBV5-1 and TRBJ2-7; 9 bases map to TRBD1. The V and J ends lost 3 bases and 2 bases, in that order; junction bases with no gene match: 9. The length of the CDR3 is 16 residues. Germline V gene sequence: CDR1 SGHRS, CDR2 YFSETQ. CDR3 sequence reads: CASSYGQGNSAYEQYF. CDR3 bases: TGCGCCAGCAGCTACGGACAGGGGAATTCCGCCTACGAGCAGTACTTC.

J is TRBJ2-7 and V is TRBV5-1; tentative D call: TRBD1 (6 bases). Germline CDR1 reads SGHRS; CDR2 reads YFSETQ. With 4 bases removed from V and 3 bases from J, the gap between germline ends came to 17 bases. CDR3 size: 15 residues. As DNA, the CDR3 is TGCGCCAGCAGCCGTCCCCAGGGGAAGAACTACGAGCAGTACTTC. Translating it yields CASSRPQGKNYEQYF. The full variable domain, with the rest looked up from reference TRBV5-1 and TRBJ2-7, is KAGVTQTPRYLIKTRGQQVTLSCSPISGHRSVSWYQQTPGQGLQFLFEYFSETQRNKGNFPGRFSGRQFSNSRSEMNVSTLELGDSALYLCASSRPQGKNYEQYFGPGTRLTVT.

The chain recombines TRBV27 with TRBJ1-1, with 7 bases identical to TRBD1. With 4 bases clipped from V and 6 bases from J, the junction kept 5 bases outside the gene matches. Germline loops: CDR1 MNHEY, CDR2 SMNVEV (reference sequence). The CDR3 has 13 residues. CDR3 loop: CASSSTGQAEAFF. CDR3 bases: TGTGCCAGCAGTTCAACAGGACAGGCTGAAGCTTTCTTT.

V and J are TRBV19 and TRBJ2-1, with a tentative D call TRBD2 (6 bases). This CDR3 is built from 17 residues. Per germline, CDR1 LNHDA and CDR2 SQIVND (reference sequence). V gave up 2 bases and J gave up 3 bases, with 17 bases separating them. CDR3 loop: CASSIRVSGTFYNEQFF. The CDR3 DNA reads TGTGCCAGTAGTATACGCGTATCCGGGACTTTCTACAATGAGCAGTTCTTC.

This clone appeared a few times. The chain is built from TRBV18 and TRBJ1-1; maybe TRBD1 (6 bases). Looked up from germline, CDR1 is KGHSH and CDR2 is LQKENI. CDR3 size: 13 residues. V lost 2 bases and J lost 6, with 10 bases in between. The CDR3 region is CASSPLGGAEAFF. The CDR3 nucleotides are TGTGCCAGCTCACCATTAGGGGGGGCTGAAGCTTTCTTT. The full variable domain, in which reference TRBV18 and TRBJ1-1 provide the parts outside the CDR3, is NAGVMQNPRHLVRRRGQEARLRCSPMKGHSHVYWYRQLPEEGLKFMVYLQKENIIDESGMPKERFSAEFPKEGPSILRIQQVVRGDSAAYFCASSPLGGAEAFFGQGTRLTVV.

The J gene is TRBJ1-6, the V gene TRBV5-4; D gene unclear. Germline CDR1 SGHNT, CDR2 YYREEE (reference sequence). Deletions cut 0 bases from V and 7 bases from J, with 11 bases between. The length of the CDR3 is 15 residues. The CDR3 region has the DNA TGTGCCAGCAGCTTGGACCCCAGGCCCAATTCACCCCTCCACTTT. Its translation: CASSLDPRPNSPLHF.

J is TRBJ2-3 and V is TRBV29-1, with 15 bases that match TRBD2. V gave up 5 bases and J gave up 4 bases; unmatched junction bases: 4. The CDR3 extends over 15 amino acids. Germline V gene data show CDR1 as SQVTM and CDR2 as ANQGSEA. CDR3 sequence: CSVRTSGGAADTQYF. CDR3 nucleotide sequence: TGCAGCGTTAGGACTAGCGGGGGGGCCGCAGATACGCAGTATTTT.

The V gene is TRBV30, the J gene TRBJ1-2, with 8 bases lining up with TRBD1. The germline gives CDR1 GTSNPN, CDR2 SVGIG (reference sequence). The trim removed 5 bases at V and 1 base at J, leaving 3 bases unmatched. This CDR3 spans 13 amino acids. The CDR3 nucleotides are TGTGCCTGGCGACAGGGGAATAACTATGGCTACACCTTC. Amino acid sequence: CAWRQGNNYGYTF. Full variable domain (remainder filled in from reference TRBV30 and TRBJ1-2): SQTIHQWPATLVQPVGSPLSLECTVEGTSNPNLYWYRQAAGRGLQLLFYSVGIGQISSEVPQNLSASRPQDRQFILSSKKLLLSDSGFYLCAWRQGNNYGYTFGSGTRLTVV.

The chain employs TRBV7-9 and TRBJ2-7, with a possible D match to TRBD1 (6 bases). From germline, CDR1 is SEHNR and CDR2 FQNEAQ (reference sequence). Trimming removed 0 bases from V and 0 bases from J, with 9 bases in between. The CDR3 spans 15 residues. CDR3 in amino acids: CASSLATGSSYEQYF. CDR3 DNA sequence: TGTGCCAGCAGCTTAGCCACAGGGAGCTCCTACGAGCAGTACTTC.

The gene calls are TRBV28 and TRBJ2-2; 10 bases are a match to TRBD1. Germline CDR1 MDHEN, CDR2 SYDVKM. The CDR3 extends over 15 amino acids. The V and J ends lost 6 bases and 6 bases, in that order; junction bases with no gene match: 7. This CDR3 reads CASRSGTGVPGELFF. The CDR3 DNA sequence: TGTGCCAGCAGATCCGGGACAGGGGTGCCCGGGGAGCTGTTTTTT.

The genes are TRBV7-6 and TRBJ1-3, with 9 bases that match TRBD1. This CDR3 is 16 amino acids long. Trimming cost V 0 bases and J 4 bases; bases outside gene matches: 4. Germline V gene lookup returns CDR1 SGHVS and CDR2 FNYEAQ. The CDR3 region has the DNA TGTGCCAGCAGCTTAGCTAGGACAGGGGTCGGAAACACCATATATTTT. It yields the protein CASSLARTGVGNTIYF.

CDR3 bases: TGCAGCGTTATAACTGGCAATCAGCCCCAGCATTTT. Translated, it gives CSVITGNQPQHF. The rearrangement joins TRBV29-1 to TRBJ1-5; D gene ambiguous. The CDR3 loop spans 12 amino acids. Trimming removed 5 bases at V and 2 bases at J, with 7 bases between. CDR1 SQVTM and CDR2 ANQGSEA come from the germline V gene.

This clone was detected once. The chain has TRBV5-1 and TRBJ1-5; D gene ambiguous. The CDR3 length is 14 residues. Germline CDR1 SGHRS, CDR2 YFSETQ. Trimming pared 0 bases from V and 4 bases from J, leaving 8 bases between. The CDR3 protein is CASSLVGENQPQHF. CDR3 DNA: TGCGCCAGCAGCTTGGTCGGGGAAAATCAGCCCCAGCATTTT.

This chain uses TRBV7-2 with TRBJ1-5, with unresolved D. The V gene lost 1 base and the J gene lost 4 bases, with 8 bases spanning the gap. The CDR3 totals 14 residues. CDR1 is SGHTA, CDR2 FQGNSA, per germline. This CDR3 is CASSLESVNQPQHF. In DNA, the CDR3 is TGTGCCAGCAGCTTAGAGTCGGTGAATCAGCCCCAGCATTTT.

V usage is TRBV7-2 and J usage is TRBJ1-5; 9 bases agree with TRBD1. CDR1 SGHTA and CDR2 FQGNSA come from the germline V gene. The J segment lost 11 bases and the V segment lost 0 bases, leaving 5 bases of the junction unmatched. The CDR3 sequence is 14 residues long. In DNA, the CDR3 is TGTGCCAGCAGCTTAGCGGGACAGGGAGGAACCCAGCATTTT. The encoded protein is CASSLAGQGGTQHF.